Each of the 14 T cell receptor beta chains below was sequenced from the same sample in a study of OX40 agonist ivuxolimab in advanced cancers. Generated by immunoSEQ multiplex PCR, the TCRdb table keeps only in-frame clones and is missing some. The sample shows roughly 86,000 clones, roughly nine tenths of them seen only once. This material consisted of CD4+ or CD8+ T cells sorted from blood, taken in a trial of the OX40 agonist ivuxolimab. These receptors came from an adult with an advanced solid tumor such as melanoma, head and neck, liver or kidney cancer.

The chain is built from TRBV19 and TRBJ1-2; D is possibly TRBD1 (6 bases). The length of the CDR3 is 15 residues. V was cut by 5 bases and J by 4 bases, with 17 bases left in between. Germline assignment: CDR1 LNHDA and CDR2 SQIVND (reference sequence). For the CDR3, the DNA is TGTGCCAGTAGTCTAATCCGACAGGATCCCTATGGCTACACCTTC. The encoded protein is CASSLIRQDPYGYTF.

The chain links TRBV7-2 to TRBJ1-5; D possibly corresponds to TRBD1 (6 bases). The CDR3 has 15 amino acids. Germline CDR1 reads SGHTA; CDR2 reads FQGNSA. The V end was cut by 1 base, the J end by 4 bases, with 11 bases between. CDR3 DNA sequence: TGTGCCAGCAGCTTAGGGGGGGCTGGAAATCAGCCCCAGCATTTT. Protein product: CASSLGGAGNQPQHF.

The J gene is TRBJ2-1, the V gene TRBV6-5, with D possibly TRBD1 on 5 matching bases. From germline, CDR1 is MNHEY and CDR2 SVGAGI. The V end lost 4 bases, the J end lost 3 bases, and 10 bases lay between the germline ends. The CDR3 has 14 amino acids. CDR3 DNA: TGTGCCAGCAGTTCGGACAAAATCTACAATGAGCAGTTCTTC. Protein: CASSSDKIYNEQFF.

This chain joins TRBV5-1 and TRBJ1-1; D not certain. With 0 bases removed from V and 0 bases from J, the gap between germline ends came to 6 bases. CDR3 length: 14 residues. Germline CDR1 and CDR2: SGHRS and YFSETQ. CDR3 nucleotides: TGCGCCAGCAGCTTGGATAGCATGAACACTGAAGCTTTCTTT. This gives the protein CASSLDSMNTEAFF.

This chain connects TRBV6-5 to TRBJ2-7; TRBD1 matches at 8 bases. This CDR3 is built from 14 residues. Germline values: CDR1 MNHEY, CDR2 SVGAGI. J gave up 3 bases and V 5 bases, and 6 bases lay outside the gene matches. DNA for the CDR3: TGTGCCAGCAGTGCCCAGGGGGCTAGCTACGAGCAGTACTTC. This encodes CASSAQGASYEQYF.

This sequence joins TRBV5-1 and TRBJ2-7, with TRBD1 as a possible D gene (6 bases). V shed 5 bases and J shed 2 bases, with 14 bases lying between them. The CDR3 runs to 14 residues. Germline lookup yields CDR1 SGHRS and CDR2 YFSETQ. Here the CDR3 reads CASSEGGLAYEQYF. CDR3 coding DNA: TGCGCCAGCAGTGAAGGGGGATTAGCCTACGAGCAGTACTTC.

The chain combines TRBV29-1 with TRBJ1-1, with D unclear. The CDR3 contains 11 residues. Trimming left V 7 bases short and J 9 bases short, with 15 bases between. Germline-derived CDR1 and CDR2 are SQVTM and ANQGSEA. CDR3 residues: CSAIRAFQAFF. CDR3 nucleotides: TGCAGCGCGATACGGGCGTTCCAAGCTTTCTTT.

This clone was found once. This rearrangement joins TRBV5-1 to TRBJ1-2, with D unclear. V was clipped by 0 bases and J by 7 bases, with 13 bases between them. Germline lookup yields CDR1 SGHRS and CDR2 YFSETQ. The CDR3 length is 14 residues. CDR3 DNA: TGCGCCAGCAGCTTGGGTTCCTCGATCTTTGGCTACACCTTC. This sequence encodes CASSLGSSIFGYTF.

This sequence joins TRBV9 and TRBJ2-2, with unresolved D. This CDR3 has 16 amino acids. Between the trimmed V and J ends, which lost 0 bases and 2 bases, there was a span of 11 bases. Per germline, CDR1 SGDLS and CDR2 YYNGEE. The CDR3 region has the DNA TGTGCCAGCAGCGTAGTCGGGCGGCCCAACACCGGGGAGCTGTTTTTT. It codes for CASSVVGRPNTGELFF.

The rearrangement links TRBV14 to TRBJ2-7; tentative D call: TRBD2 (5 bases). V gave up 2 bases and J gave up 4 bases, with 12 bases separating them. Per the germline V gene, CDR1 is SGHDN and CDR2 is FVKESK. The CDR3 is made up of 14 amino acids. CDR3 in DNA: TGTGCCAGCAGCCAAAATTTCCGGGGATACGAGCAGTACTTC. Translation gives CASSQNFRGYEQYF.

V gene TRBV6-1 combines with J gene TRBJ1-3, with D unresolved. Germline values: CDR1 MNHNS, CDR2 SASEGT. The length of the CDR3 is 15 residues. V was shortened by 7 bases and J by 0 bases, with 13 bases between the two germline ends. The CDR3 nucleotides are TGTGCCAGCAATGCCCGGGATTACTCTGGAAACACCATATATTTT. Its translation: CASNARDYSGNTIYF.

The chain is built from TRBV15 and TRBJ2-3; TRBD2 is a possible D gene (7 bases). The CDR3 runs 16 residues. V was shortened by 6 bases and J by 5 bases, with 21 bases between the two germline ends. CDR1 and CDR2 from the germline V gene are LNHNV and YYDKDF (reference sequence). In DNA, the CDR3 is TGTGCCACCAGGTGGACTCGCGGGGGCCAGGGAGATACGCAGTATTTT. As protein: CATRWTRGGQGDTQYF.

The chain couples TRBV14 to TRBJ1-1, with D unclear. Germline V gives CDR1 SGHDN, CDR2 FVKESK. V dropped 2 bases and J dropped 5 bases, with 9 bases sitting between them. The CDR3 has 13 amino acids. The CDR3 bases are TGTGCCAGCAGCCAACGGGTTTGGACTGAAGCTTTCTTT. Translation gives CASSQRVWTEAFF.

The chain couples TRBV21-1 to TRBJ2-5; the D call TRBD2 from the table was never checked on the DNA. The end of the DNA aligns better with TRBJ2-7, so the J call may be wrong. TRBV21-1 is tagged as a pseudogene. There are 15 residues in the CDR3. Here the CDR3 DNA reads TGTGCCAGCAGCAAAATGGCTAGCGGGTCCTACGAGCAGTACTTC. As protein: CASSKMASGSYEQYF.